What follows are 6 T cell receptor beta chains derived from one specimen sequenced in a study of T-cell reconstitution after alpha-beta-depleted transplantation in children. This sample's TCRbeta library carried unique molecular identifier barcodes. TCRdb ran MiXCR on the PCR reads and lists one entry per CDR3 protein. The table has roughly 420,000 distinct CDR3 sequences, 15% to 20% seen once. Sequenced material: PBMCs, mostly from graft donor cells, taken 360 days after TCRalphabeta/CD19-depleted stem cell transplant. These receptors originate from a boy younger than two who had a stem cell transplant for Wiskott-Aldrich syndrome, so the T cells may come from the graft donor.

This clonotype was observed a few times. This chain connects TRBV7-9 to TRBJ1-1, with D possibly TRBD1 on 5 matching bases. The germline CDR1 and CDR2 sequences are SEHNR and FQNEAQ (reference sequence). The V gene lost 4 bases and the J gene lost 0 bases, with 12 bases spanning the gap. This CDR3 is built from 15 residues. Here the CDR3 DNA reads TGTGCCAGCAGCTCTCTACGCAGGGTGAACACTGAAGCTTTCTTT. It translates to CASSSLRRVNTEAFF. Using reference TRBV7-9 and TRBJ1-1 for the parts outside the CDR3, the full variable domain is DTGVSQNPRHKITKRGQNVTFRCDPISEHNRLYWYRQTLGQGPEFLTYFQNEAQLEKSRLLSDRFSAERPKGSFSTLEIQRTEQGDSAMYLCASSSLRRVNTEAFFGQGTRLTVV.

The genes are TRBV30 and TRBJ2-2, with 12 positions matching TRBD2. The CDR3 has 17 residues. V shed 1 base and J 2 bases; nucleotides not matched to a gene: 5. Germline CDR1 GTSNPN, CDR2 SVGIG (reference sequence). CDR3 sequence (DNA): TGTGCCTGGAGTGCCCGACTAGCGGGGGCCAACACCGGGGAGCTGTTTTTT. This translates into CAWSARLAGANTGELFF.

The chain employs TRBV20-1 and TRBJ1-1, with D possibly TRBD1 on 6 matching bases. The V end was cut by 6 bases, the J end by 1 base, with 12 bases between. CDR1 and CDR2 from the germline V gene are DFQATT and SNEGSKA (reference sequence). The CDR3 loop spans 13 amino acids. The CDR3 reads CSASAGENTEAFF. The CDR3 region has the DNA TGCAGTGCAAGCGCAGGGGAGAACACTGAAGCTTTCTTT.

The gene calls are TRBV9 and TRBJ2-1, with 11 bases identical to TRBD2. The J segment lost 6 bases and the V segment lost 0 bases, leaving 8 bases of the junction unmatched. The CDR3 sequence is 17 residues long. Germline CDR1 reads SGDLS; CDR2 reads YYNGEE. CDR3 sequence reads: CASSVAPGLAASNEQFF. Here the CDR3 DNA reads TGTGCCAGCAGCGTAGCTCCGGGACTAGCGGCCTCCAATGAGCAGTTCTTC.

The chain has TRBV30 and TRBJ2-3; D remains ambiguous. Germline lookup yields CDR1 GTSNPN and CDR2 SVGIG (reference sequence). V gave up 3 bases and J gave up 2 bases, with 15 bases separating them. The CDR3 extends over 15 amino acids. CDR3 in DNA: TGTGCCTGGAGACCCCTTGGGCGAACCACAGATACGCAGTATTTT. Its protein is CAWRPLGRTTDTQYF.

This clonotype was seen more than once but under ten times. The chain recombines TRBV6-5 with TRBJ2-7; 7 bases agree with TRBD1. Trimming at V came to 7 bases and at J to 0 bases, leaving 12 bases not matched to a gene. The length of the CDR3 is 16 residues. Germline values: CDR1 MNHEY, CDR2 SVGAGI. CDR3 coding DNA: TGTGCCAGCACCCCCCAGAGGGGGCCGTTCTCCTACGAGCAGTACTTC. It encodes CASTPQRGPFSYEQYF.